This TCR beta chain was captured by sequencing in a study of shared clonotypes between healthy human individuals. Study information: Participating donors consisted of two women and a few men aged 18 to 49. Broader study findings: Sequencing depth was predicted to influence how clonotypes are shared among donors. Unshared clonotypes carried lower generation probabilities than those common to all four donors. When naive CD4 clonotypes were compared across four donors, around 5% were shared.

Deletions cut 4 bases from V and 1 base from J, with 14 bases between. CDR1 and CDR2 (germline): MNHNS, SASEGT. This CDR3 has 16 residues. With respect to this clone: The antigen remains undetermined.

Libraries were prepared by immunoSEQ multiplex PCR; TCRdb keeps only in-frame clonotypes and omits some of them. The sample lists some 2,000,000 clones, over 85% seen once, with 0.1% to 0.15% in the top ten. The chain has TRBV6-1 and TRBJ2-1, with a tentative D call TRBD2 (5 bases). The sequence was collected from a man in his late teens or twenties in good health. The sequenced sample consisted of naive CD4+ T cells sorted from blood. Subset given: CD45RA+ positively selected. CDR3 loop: CASSGKTIPSYNEQFF. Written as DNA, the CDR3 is TGTGCCAGCAGTGGGAAGACTATACCATCCTACAATGAGCAGTTCTTC.